This T cell receptor (beta chain) derives from a study of blood T cell repertoires in COVID-19. Study at large: Samples of COVID-19 (acute and convalescent) were obtained from the United States, Italy and Spain. PBMCs, B-cell-depleted T cells, or T cells were the source of the cDNA or gDNA that made up the material.

This CDR3 spans 16 amino acids. Trimming removed 6 bases from V and 7 bases from J; junction bases left unmatched: 12. In germline, CDR1 is MDHEN, CDR2 SYDVKM. Study processing details: Reference gene primer amplification in the assay estimated nucleated cell counts. Data came from immunoSEQ multiplex PCR; TCRdb stores just in-frame clones and leaves some out. The V and J calls and clone size are taken from that table; D and trimming were inferred from the DNA. The table shows 55,000 to 80,000 clones, with 81% occurring only once. This sequence was found in a human donor in a cohort sampled during active COVID-19. The sequenced material came from peripheral blood. The gene calls are TRBV28 and TRBJ1-1; 12 nucleotides align to TRBD1. As DNA, the CDR3 is TGTGCCAGCAGAGGGACAGGGGGCGAGAGGCGGGGTGAAGCTTTCTTT. Encoded protein: CASRGTGGERRGEAFF.